This passage covers 13 T cell receptor beta chains from one sample sequenced in a study of T-cell reconstitution after alpha-beta-depleted transplantation in children. Researchers prepared the TCRbeta library using unique molecular identifiers, the study reports. TCRdb analysed the PCR reads with MiXCR anew, one entry per CDR3 protein. The table lists about 580,000 distinct CDR3 sequences, under 30% of them singletons, with 13% to 15% in the top ten. The sample was PBMCs, mostly from graft donor cells, taken 360 days after TCRalphabeta/CD19-depleted stem cell transplant. These receptors were obtained from a boy in the first two years of life who had a stem cell transplant for acute myeloid leukemia, so the T cells may come from the graft donor.

This clonotype was detected many times. This sequence joins TRBV19 and TRBJ2-1; the match to TRBD2 covers 11 bases. CDR3 size: 15 residues. Trimming removed 3 bases from V and 6 bases from J; junction bases left unmatched: 4. Germline CDR1 is LNHDA and CDR2 is SQIVND (reference sequence). The CDR3 DNA sequence: TGTGCCAGTAGTATTACTAGCGGGGGTGGCAATGAGCAGTTCTTC. Encoded protein: CASSITSGGGNEQFF.

This clonotype was seen only a few times. The V call is TRBV4-3, the J call TRBJ1-2; D remains unclear. V lost 0 bases, J lost 4 bases, and 12 bases lay in between. CDR3 length: 15 amino acids. The germline gives CDR1 LGHNA, CDR2 YSLEER. The DNA for the CDR3 is TGCGCCAGCAGCCAAGAAGGAACAGCCCTCTATGGCTACACCTTC. Protein product: CASSQEGTALYGYTF.

This clonotype was detected ten times or more. The chain uses TRBV12-3 or TRBV12-4 and TRBJ2-2; 8 positions match TRBD1. This CDR3 contains 13 residues. V was clipped by 7 bases and J by 6 bases; unmatched bases: 4. The CDR3 loop is CASTDRDAGELFF. The CDR3 DNA reads TGTGCCAGCACGGACAGGGATGCCGGGGAGCTGTTTTTT.

This chain uses TRBV10-2 with TRBJ2-1, with 8 bases that match TRBD1. With 4 bases clipped from V and 4 bases from J, the junction kept 6 bases outside the gene matches. The CDR3 covers 15 residues. Germline assignment: CDR1 WSHSY and CDR2 SAAADI. CDR3 coding DNA: TGCGCCAGCAGTGTCGCAGGGGGCAATTACAATGAGCAGTTCTTC. Protein: CASSVAGGNYNEQFF.

This clonotype was seen only a few times. V gene TRBV6-1 combines with J gene TRBJ1-5; 8 bases are shared with TRBD1. V lost 6 bases, J lost 7 bases, and 8 bases stayed unmatched. CDR1 MNHNS and CDR2 SASEGT come from the germline V gene. This CDR3 is 14 amino acids long. The CDR3 coding sequence is TGTGCCAGCAGCTCCGACAGGGGAGGCCAGCCCCAGCATTTT. As protein: CASSSDRGGQPQHF.

The rearrangement links TRBV7-9 to TRBJ2-7; D possibly corresponds to TRBD2 (6 bases). Germline loops: CDR1 SEHNR, CDR2 FQNEAQ (reference sequence). V lost 1 base, J lost 2 bases, and 12 bases lay in between. The CDR3 covers 15 residues. The CDR3 coding sequence is TGTGCCAGCAGCTTAGATGGAGGGCCTACCTACGAGCAGTACGTC. Translated: CASSLDGGPTYEQYV.

The chain couples TRBV25-1 to TRBJ1-6; TRBD1 matches at 9 bases. Germline CDR1 MGHDK, CDR2 SYGVNS. The CDR3 consists of 15 residues. The junction had 8 bases not matched to a gene; V was cut back by 6 bases and J by 8 bases. CDR3 in amino acids: CASRMGTGRDSPLHF. The CDR3 DNA reads as TGTGCCAGCAGGATGGGGACAGGGCGGGATTCACCCCTCCACTTT.

The chain couples TRBV24-1 to TRBJ1-1, with 7 bases that match TRBD1. The trim removed 2 bases at V and 1 base at J, leaving 6 bases unmatched. This CDR3 has 16 residues. Germline CDR1 reads KGHDR; CDR2 reads SFDVKD. For the CDR3, the DNA is TGTGCCACCAGTGATTCACGGACAGGACGGAACACTGAAGCTTTCTTT. Its translation: CATSDSRTGRNTEAFF.

The chain has TRBV5-1 and TRBJ2-7, with D possibly TRBD1 on 5 matching bases. Between the trimmed V and J ends, which lost 1 base and 3 bases, there was a span of 14 bases. This CDR3 contains 15 residues. Germline V lookup: CDR1 SGHRS, CDR2 YFSETQ. The CDR3 sequence is CASSLYPDINYEQYV. CDR3 bases: TGCGCCAGCAGCTTGTACCCGGACATAAACTACGAGCAGTACGTC.

The sample holds a few counts of this clonotype. CDR3 loop: CASSLPVGEETQYF. Here the CDR3 DNA reads TGTGCCAGCAGTTTACCCGTGGGGGAAGAGACCCAGTACTTC. The chain recombines TRBV28 with TRBJ2-5; TRBD1 or TRBD2 may be the D gene (5 bases each). The CDR3 contains 14 residues. Trimming took 2 bases from V and 3 from J, leaving 10 bases between them. Per the germline V gene, CDR1 is MDHEN and CDR2 is SYDVKM.

This clonotype was detected ten times or more. This chain links TRBV5-1 with TRBJ1-1; 8 bases map to TRBD1. The CDR3 extends over 17 amino acids. V shed 3 bases and J 4 bases; nucleotides not matched to a gene: 14. CDR1 is SGHRS and CDR2 is YFSETQ in the germline V gene. CDR3 sequence reads: CASSSDPGGSRSTEAFF. CDR3 nucleotide sequence: TGCGCCAGCAGCTCCGATCCAGGGGGCTCGAGGAGCACTGAAGCTTTCTTT.

This clonotype was recorded many times. The gene calls are TRBV6-6 and TRBJ2-7; tentatively, D is TRBD1 (5 bases). The CDR3 extends over 13 amino acids. Germline lookup yields CDR1 MNHNY and CDR2 SVGAGI (reference sequence). Trimming shortened V by 5 bases and J by 0 bases, and 8 bases separated the two germline ends. The CDR3: CASSPDSSYEQYF. CDR3 in DNA: TGTGCCAGCAGTCCCGACAGCTCCTACGAGCAGTACTTC.

The genes are TRBV14 and TRBJ1-1; maybe TRBD1 (5 bases). V dropped 3 bases and J dropped 1 base, with 9 bases sitting between them. The V gene's germline CDR1 is SGHDN and CDR2 FVKESK. There are 14 residues in the CDR3. The CDR3 is CASSQGRGNTEAFF. CDR3 nucleotide sequence: TGTGCCAGCAGCCAGGGACGAGGGAACACTGAAGCTTTCTTT.